The source of this T cell receptor (beta chain) is a study of blood T cells in healthy people across ages. Donation came from healthy Caucasian individuals in Russia who were aged roughly 6 to 95. A few counts support this clonotype. Its cognate antigen is unknown. The ends were cut back, 0 bases at V and 2 bases at J, with 15 bases in the middle. CDR1 SGHRS and CDR2 YFSETQ come from the germline V gene. The CDR3 consists of 16 residues. Broader study findings: Any conclusive comparison of naive versus antigen-experienced cells was prevented by using unsorted PBMCs.

With a J-beta primer mix and a sample-barcoded 5' primer, a second PCR ran roughly 7 to 11 cycles. TCRdb reanalysed the 5' RACE reads using MiXCR and keeps one entry per CDR3 protein. This table has approximately 830,000 distinct CDR3 sequences, around two thirds appearing once. The sequence came from a man younger than 45 in good health. The chain carries TRBV5-1 and TRBJ2-7; TRBD1 might be the D (7 bases). Sequencing input: blood. The CDR3 sequence: CASSLAGGQRTYEQYF. The CDR3 coding sequence is TGCGCCAGCAGCTTGGCCGGGGGACAGAGGACCTACGAGCAGTACTTC.